These 29 T cell receptor beta chains were all obtained from the same sample, sequenced in a study of blood T cell repertoires in COVID-19. The table came from immunoSEQ multiplex PCR; TCRdb's copy has only in-frame clones and leaves some out. The data show hundreds of thousands of clones, around 90% seen once. Sequencing was performed on PBMCs or T cells enriched from blood (not recorded which). These receptors came from a man in his fifties or sixties who had been exposed to COVID-19.

This chain joins TRBV24-1 and TRBJ2-1; tentative D call: TRBD2 (7 bases). V was shortened by 10 bases and J by 9 bases, with 18 bases between the two germline ends. The CDR3 is 13 amino acids. Germline lookup yields CDR1 KGHDR and CDR2 SFDVKD. The CDR3 DNA reads TGTGCCACTGCGGGGGCGGGCAATCCTGAGCAGTTCTTC. Its translation: CATAGAGNPEQFF.

CDR3 sequence reads: CASSPGTVRGEQYF. Here the CDR3 DNA reads TGTGCCAGCAGTCCCGGGACGGTGCGGGGGGAGCAGTACTTC. The chain joins TRBV6-5 to TRBJ2-7, with 7 bases identical to TRBD2. CDR3 length: 14 amino acids. Losses at the gene ends were 5 bases for V and 7 bases for J; bases not matched to a gene: 11. Germline-derived CDR1 and CDR2 are MNHEY and SVGAGI.

About this clone: The same CDR3 is also encoded by other DNA sequences in this sample. The chain uses TRBV6-5 and TRBJ1-1; 7 bases align to TRBD1. The CDR3 consists of 13 residues. V lost 5 bases to trimming and J lost 3 bases; unmatched junction nucleotides: 3. Germline V lookup: CDR1 MNHEY, CDR2 SVGAGI. CDR3 bases: TGTGCCAGCAGTCAGACAGGGTACACTGAAGCTTTCTTT. It specifies CASSQTGYTEAFF.

The genes are TRBV27 and TRBJ2-2; 12 nucleotides agree with TRBD2. This CDR3 has 16 residues. The V gene end was trimmed by 3 bases and the J gene end by 6 bases; junction bases not matched to a gene: 5. Per germline, CDR1 MNHEY and CDR2 SMNVEV (reference sequence). The CDR3 protein is CASSFPSSGGAGELFF. Written as DNA, the CDR3 is TGTGCCAGCAGTTTCCCTTCTAGCGGGGGGGCCGGGGAGCTGTTTTTT.

This clone was detected only once. This chain joins TRBV19 and TRBJ1-1; D is ambiguous. The CDR3 totals 16 residues. Trimming pared 4 bases from V and 5 bases from J, leaving 20 bases between. Germline CDR1 LNHDA, CDR2 SQIVND (reference sequence). CDR3 sequence reads: CASSTWGGVGNTEAFF. CDR3 nucleotides: TGTGCCAGTAGTACCTGGGGAGGTGTTGGGAATACTGAAGCTTTCTTT. The whole variable domain, remainder taken from reference TRBV19 and TRBJ1-1, is DGGITQSPKYLFRKEGQNVTLSCEQNLNHDAMYWYRQDPGQGLRLIYYSQIVNDFQKGDIAEGYSVSREKKESFPLTVTSAQKNPTAFYLCASSTWGGVGNTEAFFGQGTRLTVV.

The chain joins TRBV9 to TRBJ1-1; tentatively, D is TRBD1 (5 bases). V lost 1 base and J lost 4, with 11 bases in between. Per the germline V gene, CDR1 is SGDLS and CDR2 is YYNGEE. The CDR3 contains 14 residues. The CDR3 loop reads CASSVSQGTTEAFF. DNA of the CDR3: TGTGCCAGCAGCGTATCCCAGGGTACCACTGAAGCTTTCTTT.

This sequence joins TRBV10-3 and TRBJ1-6; D call uncertain. The CDR3 sequence is 16 residues long. Trimming took off 3 bases at V and 9 bases at J, with 18 bases between the two ends. CDR1 ENHRY and CDR2 SYGVKD come from the germline V gene. The CDR3 bases are TGTGCCATCAGTGATCCGATACTAGAAACGTTTTCACCCCTCCACTTT. Translating it yields CAISDPILETFSPLHF.

The rearrangement joins TRBV5-4 to TRBJ2-7; TRBD1 is a possible D gene (6 bases). CDR3 length: 12 amino acids. With 0 bases removed from V and 5 bases from J, the gap between germline ends came to 6 bases. Germline V CDR1 and CDR2: SGHNT, YYREEE (reference sequence). CDR3 residues: CASSLDRDEQYV. In DNA form, the CDR3 reads TGTGCCAGCAGCTTGGACAGGGACGAGCAGTACGTC.

This chain's CDR3 is CASSGGPAGSNYGYTF. The CDR3 nucleotides are TGCGCCAGCAGTGGGGGGCCCGCGGGTTCCAACTATGGCTACACCTTC. This chain connects TRBV10-1 to TRBJ1-2; D perhaps matches TRBD1 (6 bases). Germline V gene sequence: CDR1 WNHNN, CDR2 SYGVQD (reference sequence). The length of the CDR3 is 16 residues. The V end was cut by 4 bases, the J end by 2 bases, with 17 bases between.

V gene TRBV5-1 combines with J gene TRBJ2-2; D gene uncertain. The germline V and J ends were trimmed by 1 base and 2 bases, with 6 bases remaining between them. Germline loops: CDR1 SGHRS, CDR2 YFSETQ. The CDR3 extends over 14 amino acids. The CDR3 sequence is CASSLTENTGELFF. CDR3 nucleotide sequence: TGCGCCAGCAGCTTGACAGAAAACACCGGGGAGCTGTTTTTT. The variable domain in full, with the rest retrieved from reference TRBV5-1 and TRBJ2-2, is KAGVTQTPRYLIKTRGQQVTLSCSPISGHRSVSWYQQTPGQGLQFLFEYFSETQRNKGNFPGRFSGRQFSNSRSEMNVSTLELGDSALYLCASSLTENTGELFFGEGSRLTVL.

The chain has TRBV19 and TRBJ1-1; D ambiguous. V lost 7 bases, J lost 4 bases, and 7 bases lay in between. CDR1 is LNHDA, CDR2 SQIVND, per germline (reference sequence). The CDR3 contains 11 residues. The DNA of the CDR3 is TGTGCCAGTAAAGTGAGCACTGAAGCTTTCTTT. Translation: CASKVSTEAFF.

J is TRBJ1-2 and V is TRBV27, with TRBD1 matching over 9 bases. The germline V gene has CDR1 MNHEY and CDR2 SMNVEV (reference sequence). The junction had 8 bases not matched to a gene; V was cut back by 5 bases and J by 4 bases. The CDR3 has 15 residues. DNA of the CDR3: TGTGCCAGCAGTCCCCGACAGGGGGTCGGCTATGGCTACACCTTC. It encodes CASSPRQGVGYGYTF.

This chain links TRBV5-1 with TRBJ1-5; perhaps TRBD1 as D (5 bases). CDR1 SGHRS and CDR2 YFSETQ come from the germline V gene. Trimming cost V 0 bases and J 2 bases, with 9 bases left between them. This CDR3 region has 15 residues. The CDR3 coding sequence is TGCGCCAGCAGCTTGGATACAGGCGGCAATCAGCCCCAGCATTTT. Translating gives CASSLDTGGNQPQHF.

This chain joins TRBV5-1 and TRBJ2-7; a possible D gene is TRBD2 (7 bases). CDR1 and CDR2 (germline): SGHRS, YFSETQ. V shed 3 bases and J shed 2 bases, with 18 bases lying between them. The CDR3 runs 16 residues. The CDR3 sequence is CASSSMGGGRTYEQYF. DNA of the CDR3: TGCGCCAGCAGCTCCATGGGGGGGGGCCGGACCTACGAGCAGTACTTC.

This sequence joins TRBV4-1 and TRBJ1-3; TRBD1 is a possible D gene (6 bases). Trimming stripped 1 base from V and 4 bases from J, with 17 bases between. Germline values: CDR1 MGHRA, CDR2 YSYEKL. This CDR3 region has 17 residues. The CDR3 sequence: CASSQGAGAQTGNTIYF. Written as DNA, the CDR3 is TGCGCCAGCAGCCAAGGTGCAGGGGCGCAAACCGGAAACACCATATATTTT.

The V call is TRBV12-3 or TRBV12-4, the J call TRBJ2-2; D is perhaps TRBD1 (6 bases). The CDR3 consists of 12 residues. Trimming took off 6 bases at V and 8 bases at J, with 10 bases between the two ends. CDR3 protein: CASSPGAGELFF. The CDR3 bases are TGTGCCAGCAGCCCAGGGGCTGGGGAGCTGTTTTTT.

The rearrangement joins TRBV9 to TRBJ2-7; D possibly corresponds to TRBD2 (5 bases). Germline V gene data show CDR1 as SGDLS and CDR2 as YYNGEE. V was pared by 3 bases and J by 5 bases, with 18 bases between. The CDR3 is 15 amino acids. The CDR3: CASSASSGWGNEQYV. CDR3 nucleotide sequence: TGTGCCAGCAGCGCCTCCTCGGGGTGGGGAAACGAGCAGTACGTC.

This chain links TRBV5-1 with TRBJ2-1; perhaps TRBD1 as D (5 bases). The CDR3 has 15 residues. Germline loops: CDR1 SGHRS, CDR2 YFSETQ. V lost 0 bases and J 2 bases, leaving 9 bases between the germline ends. CDR3 sequence: CASSLEGPTYNEQFF. The CDR3 DNA follows: TGCGCCAGCAGCTTGGAGGGGCCCACCTACAATGAGCAGTTCTTC.

The chain joins TRBV18 to TRBJ1-5, with 7 positions matching TRBD1. Per the germline V gene, CDR1 is KGHSH and CDR2 is LQKENI. The CDR3 is 18 amino acids. The junction had 12 bases not matched to a gene; V was cut back by 3 bases and J by 1 base. The CDR3 protein is CASSPSLGLRGSNQPQHF. CDR3 nucleotides: TGTGCCAGCTCACCCTCCCTTGGACTCAGGGGGAGCAATCAGCCCCAGCATTTT. Full variable domain (outside the CDR3, taken from reference TRBV18 and TRBJ1-5): NAGVMQNPRHLVRRRGQEARLRCSPMKGHSHVYWYRQLPEEGLKFMVYLQKENIIDESGMPKERFSAEFPKEGPSILRIQQVVRGDSAAYFCASSPSLGLRGSNQPQHFGDGTRLSIL.

This clone was seen just once. This chain connects TRBV5-1 to TRBJ2-1, with TRBD2 matching over 7 bases. Germline CDR1 SGHRS, CDR2 YFSETQ. Germline trimming cut 3 bases from V and 2 bases from J; bases unmatched to any gene: 20. The CDR3 is 20 amino acids. This chain's CDR3 is CASSSPTKPKRERAYNEQFF. As DNA, the CDR3 is TGCGCCAGCAGCTCACCGACAAAACCGAAGCGGGAAAGAGCCTACAATGAGCAGTTCTTC.

The V gene is TRBV5-1, the J gene TRBJ1-3; the match to TRBD1 covers 8 bases. CDR1 SGHRS and CDR2 YFSETQ come from the germline V gene. Unmatched junction bases numbered 6, after V lost 6 bases and J lost 4 bases. There are 14 residues in the CDR3. The CDR3 reads CASNQGADGNTIYF. The CDR3, as DNA: TGCGCCAGCAACCAGGGGGCGGACGGAAACACCATATATTTT.

The V gene is TRBV2, the J gene TRBJ2-3, with 8 bases matching TRBD1. Germline-derived CDR1 and CDR2 are SNHLY and FYNNEI. V lost 6 bases, J lost 4 bases, and 9 bases stayed unmatched. The CDR3 sequence is 15 residues long. CDR3 DNA sequence: TGTGCCAGCAGCCCAGACAGGGGCAGACCAGATACGCAGTATTTT. Translated, it gives CASSPDRGRPDTQYF.

The J gene is TRBJ2-5, the V gene TRBV7-9; D is unresolved. V was clipped by 6 bases and J by 4 bases, with 15 bases between them. The CDR3 is 14 amino acids. The germline V gene encodes CDR1 SEHNR and CDR2 FQNEAQ (reference sequence). CDR3 amino acids: CASRRLGLAETQYF. DNA of the CDR3: TGTGCCAGCAGGCGACTTGGGTTAGCAGAGACCCAGTACTTC. The full variable domain, its missing parts supplied by reference TRBV7-9 and TRBJ2-5, is DTGVSQNPRHKITKRGQNVTFRCDPISEHNRLYWYRQTLGQGPEFLTYFQNEAQLEKSRLLSDRFSAERPKGSFSTLEIQRTEQGDSAMYLCASRRLGLAETQYFGPGTRLLVL.

The chain links TRBV30 to TRBJ2-3, with 7 bases identical to TRBD2. The CDR3 is 17 residues long. J gave up 5 bases and V 8 bases, and 22 bases lay outside the gene matches. Germline-derived CDR1 and CDR2 are GTSNPN and SVGIG (reference sequence). CDR3 loop: CARGRRESLRFGDTQYF. The CDR3 DNA reads TGTGCCCGGGGGAGGCGGGAGTCTTTGCGCTTCGGAGATACGCAGTATTTT.

In its sample, this clone was seen once. The chain carries TRBV5-4 and TRBJ2-3; D is perhaps TRBD2 (6 bases). The V gene lost 4 bases and the J gene lost 0 bases, with 15 bases spanning the gap. The CDR3 consists of 16 residues. CDR1 is SGHNT and CDR2 is YYREEE in the germline V gene (reference sequence). CDR3 DNA: TGTGCCAGCAGCCCCTCCTTAGGACTAAGCACAGATACGCAGTATTTT. This encodes CASSPSLGLSTDTQYF.

The gene calls are TRBV21-1 and TRBJ1-5; the DNA was not compared with TRBD1, the D call given in the table. TRBV21-1 is an annotated pseudogene. The CDR3 is made up of 15 amino acids. The CDR3 sequence: CASSRNRGSNQPQHF. The CDR3 DNA follows: TGTGCCAGCAGCAGAAACAGGGGGAGCAATCAGCCCCAGCATTTT.

The V and J genes are TRBV4-2 and TRBJ2-1, with D perhaps TRBD2 (5 bases). The CDR3 covers 14 residues. With 1 base removed from V and 8 bases from J, the gap between germline ends came to 12 bases. Germline V gives CDR1 LGHNA, CDR2 YNFKEQ. The DNA for the CDR3 is TGTGCCAGCAGCCAAGGCGGACTCGGTTATGAGCAGTTCTTC. Translated: CASSQGGLGYEQFF.

The V gene is TRBV5-5, the J gene TRBJ2-1; perhaps TRBD1 as D (6 bases). V was cut by 3 bases and J by 5 bases, with 9 bases left in between. Germline CDR1 SGHKS, CDR2 YYEKEE (reference sequence). CDR3 length equals 13 residues. CDR3 nucleotide sequence: TGTGCCAGCAGCTCGGACAGCCACAATGAGCAGTTCTTC. Translating gives CASSSDSHNEQFF.

The V and J genes are TRBV7-9 and TRBJ1-2, with D uncertain. Trimming took off 3 bases at V and 11 bases at J, with 16 bases between the two ends. This CDR3 comprises 13 residues. Germline CDR1 and CDR2: SEHNR and FQNEAQ (reference sequence). CDR3 protein: CASSFSESMRYTF. The CDR3 nucleotides are TGTGCCAGCAGCTTTAGTGAGTCTATGCGGTACACCTTC.